The 11 T cell receptor beta chains reported below all come from one sample, sequenced in a study of blood T cell repertoires in COVID-19. Clones were read by immunoSEQ multiplex PCR, and TCRdb kept only the in-frame ones, dropping some. The sample includes around 300,000 clones, 85% of them seen just once. Input material: peripheral blood. Receptor source: a woman in her fifties or sixties with active or convalescent COVID-19.

This chain links TRBV18 with TRBJ1-2, with D possibly TRBD1 on 5 matching bases. CDR3 length equals 16 residues. V shed 0 bases and J shed 2 bases, with 13 bases lying between them. Germline CDR1 reads KGHSH; CDR2 reads LQKENI. The CDR3 nucleotides read TGTGCCAGCTCACCACCGGGGCCTTTGCGAAACTATGGCTACACCTTC. Translation: CASSPPGPLRNYGYTF.

Here the CDR3 reads CASSLSRTSRPDTQYF. The CDR3 DNA reads TGTGCCAGCAGCTTATCTAGGACTAGCAGACCAGATACGCAGTATTTT. V usage is TRBV7-2 and J usage is TRBJ2-3, with 8 bases lining up with TRBD2. Germline V CDR1 and CDR2: SGHTA, FQGNSA. The V segment lost 2 bases and the J segment 4 bases; nucleotides outside the gene matches: 8. The CDR3 contains 16 residues.

V usage is TRBV2 and J usage is TRBJ1-2; the D gene is possibly TRBD1 (5 bases). The ends were cut back, 2 bases at V and 5 bases at J, with 6 bases in the middle. CDR3 length equals 12 residues. CDR1 is SNHLY, CDR2 FYNNEI, per germline. The CDR3 here is CASSEQGYGYTF. CDR3 DNA: TGTGCCAGCAGTGAACAGGGTTATGGCTACACCTTC.

The chain employs TRBV25-1 and TRBJ1-1, with D maybe TRBD1 (6 bases). The CDR3 loop spans 13 amino acids. The V gene's germline CDR1 is MGHDK and CDR2 SYGVNS. The CDR3 DNA reads as TGTGCTACGGGGGGCTTTCCGAACACTGAAGCTTTCTTT. Translation: CATGGFPNTEAFF.

The gene calls are TRBV11-3 and TRBJ2-3; TRBD2 agrees at 10 bases. Trimming cost V 5 bases and J 0 bases; bases outside gene matches: 5. Germline CDR1 reads SGHNT; CDR2 reads YENEEA. The CDR3 covers 16 residues. CDR3 coding DNA: TGTGCCAGCAGCCCCGGGACTAGCGCCAGCACAGATACGCAGTATTTT. This codes for CASSPGTSASTDTQYF. The full variable domain, completed using reference TRBV11-3 and TRBJ2-3, is EAGVVQSPRYKIIEKKQPVAFWCNPISGHNTLYWYLQNLGQGPELLIRYENEEAVDDSQLPKDRFSAERLKGVDSTLKIQPAELGDSAVYLCASSPGTSASTDTQYFGPGTRLTVL.

The chain has TRBV19 and TRBJ2-2; 8 bases line up with TRBD1. The germline V gene encodes CDR1 LNHDA and CDR2 SQIVND (reference sequence). The V and J ends lost 8 bases and 4 bases, in that order; junction bases with no gene match: 6. The CDR3 is made up of 14 amino acids. CDR3 in DNA: TGTGCCAGTTCGGACAGGGTGATCACCGGGGAGCTGTTTTTT. Protein: CASSDRVITGELFF.

The chain recombines TRBV6-5 with TRBJ2-5, with 10 nucleotides matching TRBD2. The length of the CDR3 is 15 residues. Germline V gene sequence: CDR1 MNHEY, CDR2 SVGAGI. The V segment lost 4 bases and the J segment 5 bases; nucleotides outside the gene matches: 7. Here the CDR3 reads CASSFRTSGRETQYF. CDR3 in DNA: TGTGCCAGCAGTTTCAGGACTAGCGGACGGGAGACCCAGTACTTC.

This clone has only one observation. The identical CDR3 is also encoded by other nucleotide sequences in the sample. This chain connects TRBV5-4 to TRBJ2-1, with 9 nucleotides matching TRBD2. The CDR3 sequence is 16 residues long. V was clipped by 0 bases and J by 3 bases; unmatched bases: 4. Germline V gene data show CDR1 as SGHNT and CDR2 as YYREEE (reference sequence). The CDR3 region is CASSLGGSGGYNEQFF. Written as DNA, the CDR3 is TGTGCCAGCAGCTTGGGCGGTAGCGGGGGCTACAATGAGCAGTTCTTC.

The V and J genes are TRBV5-1 and TRBJ1-1, with 8 bases matching TRBD1. After removal of 0 bases from V and 1 base from J, the junction contained 5 bases not matched to a gene. CDR3 length equals 16 residues. CDR1 and CDR2 (germline): SGHRS, YFSETQ. The CDR3 region has the DNA TGCGCCAGCAGCTTGGCTGGGACAGGAAAGAACACTGAAGCTTTCTTT. Amino acids: CASSLAGTGKNTEAFF.

This clone was seen a single time. The V gene is TRBV5-6, the J gene TRBJ2-5; possibly TRBD1 for D (6 bases). The CDR3 is made up of 15 amino acids. CDR1 and CDR2 (germline): SGHDT, YYEEEE. V lost 3 bases and J 1 base, leaving 13 bases between the germline ends. The CDR3 loop is CASSSGQGPQETQYF. The DNA of the CDR3 is TGTGCCAGCAGCTCCGGTCAGGGGCCCCAAGAGACCCAGTACTTC. Variable domain in full (rest from reference TRBV5-6 and TRBJ2-5): DAGVTQSPTHLIKTRGQQVTLRCSPKSGHDTVSWYQQALGQGPQFIFQYYEEEERQRGNFPDRFSGHQFPNYSSELNVNALLLGDSALYLCASSSGQGPQETQYFGPGTRLLVL.

The chain uses TRBV27 and TRBJ2-1; D is ambiguous. Germline CDR1 reads MNHEY; CDR2 reads SMNVEV (reference sequence). This CDR3 spans 16 amino acids. Trimming shortened V by 5 bases and J by 3 bases, and 17 bases separated the two germline ends. CDR3 nucleotide sequence: TGTGCCAGCAGTCCCCCCCGGGTAGACTTCTACAATGAGCAGTTCTTC. Residues: CASSPPRVDFYNEQFF.